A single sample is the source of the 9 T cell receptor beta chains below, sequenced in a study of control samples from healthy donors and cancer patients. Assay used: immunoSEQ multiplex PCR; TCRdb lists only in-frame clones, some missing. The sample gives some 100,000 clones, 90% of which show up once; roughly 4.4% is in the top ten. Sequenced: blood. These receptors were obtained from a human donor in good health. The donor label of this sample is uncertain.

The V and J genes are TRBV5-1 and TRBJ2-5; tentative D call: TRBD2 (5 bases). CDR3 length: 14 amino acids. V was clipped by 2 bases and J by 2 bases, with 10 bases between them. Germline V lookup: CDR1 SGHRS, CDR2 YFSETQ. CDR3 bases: TGCGCCAGCAGCTTCCTAGCCGGACAAGAGACCCAGTACTTC. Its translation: CASSFLAGQETQYF.

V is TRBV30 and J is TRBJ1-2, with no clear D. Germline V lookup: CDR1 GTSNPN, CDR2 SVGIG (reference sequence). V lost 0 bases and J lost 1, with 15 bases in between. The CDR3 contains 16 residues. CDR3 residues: CAWSVRSRQINYGYTF. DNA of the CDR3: TGTGCCTGGAGTGTAAGGAGTAGGCAAATTAACTATGGCTACACCTTC.

The DNA for the CDR3 is TGTGCCAGCCGAATCCGACAGGGGGATGAGCAGTTCTTC. Translated, it gives CASRIRQGDEQFF. J is TRBJ2-1 and V is TRBV19, with 9 bases lining up with TRBD1. V dropped 9 bases and J dropped 8; count of bases not matched to a gene: 8. Germline V CDR1 and CDR2: LNHDA, SQIVND (reference sequence). The length of the CDR3 is 13 residues.

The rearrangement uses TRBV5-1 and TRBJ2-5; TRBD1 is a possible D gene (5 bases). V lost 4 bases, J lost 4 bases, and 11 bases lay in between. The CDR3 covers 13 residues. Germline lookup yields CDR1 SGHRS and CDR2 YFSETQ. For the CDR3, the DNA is TGCGCCAGCAGCCCGACAGTGGGAGAGACCCAGTACTTC. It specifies CASSPTVGETQYF.

CDR3 in amino acids: CASSLGRENTIYF. The DNA of the CDR3 is TGTGCCAGCAGCTTAGGCAGGGAGAATACCATATATTTT. The rearrangement links TRBV11-2 to TRBJ1-3; possibly TRBD1 for D (5 bases). The germline CDR1 and CDR2 sequences are SGHAT and FQNNGV. The CDR3 totals 13 residues. Trimming removed 1 base at V and 10 bases at J, with 11 bases between.

This CDR3 reads CASSFEVNTEAFF. CDR3 DNA sequence: TGCGCCAGCAGCTTCGAAGTGAACACTGAAGCTTTCTTT. The V gene is TRBV5-1, the J gene TRBJ1-1; D not certain. V lost 2 bases and J lost 0, with 5 bases in between. Germline V CDR1 and CDR2: SGHRS, YFSETQ. There are 13 residues in the CDR3.

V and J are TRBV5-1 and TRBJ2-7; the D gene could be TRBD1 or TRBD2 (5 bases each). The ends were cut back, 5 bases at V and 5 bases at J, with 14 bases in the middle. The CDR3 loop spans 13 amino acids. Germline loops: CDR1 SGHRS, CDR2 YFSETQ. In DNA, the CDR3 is TGCGCCAGCAGACGAAGGGACGGCGACGAGCAGTACTTC. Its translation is CASRRRDGDEQYF.

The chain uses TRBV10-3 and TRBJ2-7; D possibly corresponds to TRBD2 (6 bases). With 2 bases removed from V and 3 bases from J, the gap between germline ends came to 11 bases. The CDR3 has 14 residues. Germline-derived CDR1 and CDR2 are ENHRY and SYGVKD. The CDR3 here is CAISEDGGVYEQYF. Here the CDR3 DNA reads TGTGCCATCAGTGAGGACGGCGGGGTCTACGAGCAGTACTTC.

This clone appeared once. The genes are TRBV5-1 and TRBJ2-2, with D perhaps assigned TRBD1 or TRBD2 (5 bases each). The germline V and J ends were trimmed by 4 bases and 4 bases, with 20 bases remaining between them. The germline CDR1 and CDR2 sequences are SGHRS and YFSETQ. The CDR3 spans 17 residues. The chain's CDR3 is CASSPRLAGRITGELFF. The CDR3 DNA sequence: TGCGCCAGCAGCCCCCGTTTAGCAGGGAGAATCACCGGGGAGCTGTTTTTT.